The rows below give T cell receptor beta chains drawn from one sample of a study of blood T cell repertoires in COVID-19. Produced via immunoSEQ multiplex PCR; TCRdb's table is partial and in-frame only. The table records some 200,000 clones, 86% of them present only once. The sequenced sample was peripheral blood. These receptors all stem from a woman aged 80 or older in a cohort sampled during active or convalescent COVID-19. Both conserved end residues are part of each CDR3. The D gene is left open where the match is weak. Some rows mark clone size as missing; the rest say once, few, many or name a class of expanded clone.

TRBJ1-2	-	-	TRBV5-8	CASSRRGNYGYTF	TGTGCCAGCAGCCGGCGGGGCAACTATGGCTACACCTTC
TRBJ2-6	once	-	TRBV7-2	CASSLVGTRGANVLTF	TGTGCCAGCAGCTTAGTTGGGACACGGGGGGCCAACGTCCTGACTTTC
TRBJ2-1	-	TRBD2	TRBV6-2/TRBV6-3	CASSYLRTSLSYNEQFF	TGTGCCAGCAGTTACTTAAGGACTAGCCTATCTTACAATGAGCAGTTCTTC
TRBJ2-5	-	-	TRBV5-4	CASSLERAAETQYF	TGTGCCAGCAGCTTGGAGCGGGCGGCGGAGACCCAGTACTTC
TRBJ2-3	-	TRBD2	TRBV7-8	CASSQNSGRRDTQYF	TGTGCCAGCAGCCAGAATAGCGGGAGGAGGGATACGCAGTATTTT
TRBJ2-5	-	TRBD2	TRBV13	CASSLGGLAGKETQYF	TGTGCCAGCAGCTTAGGAGGACTAGCGGGAAAGGAGACCCAGTACTTC
TRBJ2-7	-	TRBD1	TRBV5-6	CASSFLGSGQGNEQYF	TGTGCCAGCAGCTTCCTAGGATCGGGACAGGGTAACGAGCAGTACTTC
TRBJ2-1	once	-	TRBV24-1	CATSDLTGWGAQFF	TGTGCCACCAGTGATTTGACAGGGTGGGGTGCGCAGTTCTTC
TRBJ1-4	-	-	TRBV19	CASSPTRVLNEKLFF	TGTGCCAGTAGTCCTACTCGGGTCCTTAATGAAAAACTGTTTTTT
TRBJ2-5	-	TRBD1	TRBV29-1	CSVQGAAETQYF	TGCAGCGTTCAGGGGGCGGCAGAGACCCAGTACTTC
TRBJ2-1	-	TRBD2	TRBV24-1	CATSEWTSGRRAAEQFF	TGTGCCACCAGTGAGTGGACTAGCGGGAGACGGGCTGCTGAGCAGTTCTTC
TRBJ2-5	-	TRBD2	TRBV7-2	CASSLGLAGVETQYF	TGTGCCAGCAGCCTGGGACTAGCGGGGGTAGAGACCCAGTACTTC
TRBJ1-1	-	-	TRBV28	CASSQPPQDSLNTEAFF	TGTGCCAGCAGTCAACCCCCTCAGGACAGTTTGAACACTGAAGCTTTCTTT
TRBJ2-7	-	TRBD2	TRBV19	CASSVPTSGGTYEQYF	TGTGCCAGTAGCGTTCCGACTAGCGGGGGAACCTACGAGCAGTACTTC
TRBJ1-4	few	TRBD1	TRBV12-3/TRBV12-4	CASSGQGGEKLFF	TGTGCCAGCAGTGGACAGGGCGGCGAAAAACTGTTTTTT
TRBJ2-5	-	TRBD2	TRBV20-1	CSASLSSGAQYQETQYF	TGCAGTGCTAGTCTGTCTAGCGGAGCCCAATATCAAGAGACCCAGTACTTC
TRBJ2-3	-	-	TRBV2	CASNFRTDTQYF	TGTGCCAGCAACTTCAGGACAGATACGCAGTATTTT
TRBJ1-5	-	-	TRBV24-1	CATSVQGVNQPQHF	TGTGCCACCAGTGTGCAGGGTGTCAATCAGCCCCAGCATTTT
TRBJ1-3	-	TRBD1	TRBV7-9	CASSPGQELSGNTIYF	TGTGCCAGCAGCCCAGGACAGGAACTCTCTGGAAACACCATATATTTT
TRBJ2-5	-	TRBD1	TRBV5-1	CASAVTGLPQETQYF	TGCGCCAGCGCTGTGACAGGGTTACCCCAAGAGACCCAGTACTTC
TRBJ2-2	-	-	TRBV4-3	CASSQDLEPGQMNTGELFF	TGCGCCAGCAGCCAAGATTTAGAGCCGGGACAAATGAACACCGGGGAGCTGTTTTTT
TRBJ1-2	-	TRBD1	TRBV28	CASRRQGGNRYGYTF	TGTGCCAGCAGACGTCAGGGGGGTAATAGATATGGCTACACCTTC
TRBJ2-5	-	TRBD2	TRBV11-2	CASSENTSGEGVRETQYF	TGTGCCAGCAGCGAAAACACTAGCGGGGAGGGGGTGCGAGAGACCCAGTACTTC
TRBJ2-1	few	-	TRBV20-1	CSATRQERQFF	TGCAGTGCAACCCGACAGGAACGGCAGTTCTTC
TRBJ2-3	-	-	TRBV3-1/TRBV3-2	CASSQGVAGDTQYF	TGTGCCAGCAGCCAAGGTGTGGCGGGAGATACGCAGTATTTT
TRBJ2-1	-	TRBD1	TRBV9	CASSVVPDRGSYNEQFF	TGTGCCAGCAGCGTAGTGCCGGACAGGGGCTCCTACAATGAGCAGTTCTTC
TRBJ1-4	-	TRBD1	TRBV10-2	CASSEQGLNEKLFF	TGCGCCAGCAGTGAACAGGGGCTAAATGAAAAACTGTTTTTT
TRBJ2-3	-	-	TRBV19	CASIPEGGDTQYF	TGTGCCAGTATCCCCGAAGGGGGAGATACGCAGTATTTT
TRBJ1-3	-	-	TRBV9	CASSVETGGVGNTIYF	TGTGCCAGCAGCGTAGAGACGGGGGGAGTTGGAAACACCATATATTTT
TRBJ2-5	-	-	TRBV30	CAWSRIGGAEETQYF	TGTGCCTGGAGTAGGATCGGGGGAGCGGAAGAGACCCAGTACTTC
TRBJ2-3	-	-	TRBV7-8	CASSPPVTSTPDTQYF	TGTGCCAGCAGCCCCCCAGTCACTAGCACTCCAGATACGCAGTATTTT
TRBJ1-2	few	TRBD1	TRBV5-4	CASSLSRGLSNYGYTF	TGTGCCAGCAGCTTGTCCAGGGGGCTATCTAACTATGGCTACACCTTC
TRBJ2-3	-	-	TRBV5-8	CASSLAQGLTDTQYF	TGTGCCAGCAGCTTGGCACAGGGACTAACAGATACGCAGTATTTT
TRBJ2-1	-	TRBD1	TRBV18	CASSGDRGLDEQFF	TGTGCCAGCTCAGGCGACAGGGGTTTGGATGAGCAGTTCTTC
TRBJ2-7	-	TRBD2	TRBV6-5	CASSYLAGPSYEQYF	TGTGCCAGCAGTTACCTAGCGGGGCCCTCCTACGAGCAGTACTTC
TRBJ1-2	-	-	TRBV27	CASSVGQSTIHGYTF	TGTGCCAGCAGCGTTGGACAGTCCACAATCCATGGCTACACCTTC
TRBJ2-1	few	TRBD2	TRBV5-1	CASSLGPGAGGSYNEQFF	TGCGCCAGCAGCTTGGGCCCGGGAGCGGGGGGCTCCTACAATGAGCAGTTCTTC
TRBJ1-1	-	-	TRBV10-3	CAITPRDRDTEAFF	TGTGCCATCACCCCCAGGGATCGGGACACTGAAGCTTTCTTT
TRBJ2-3	-	-	TRBV5-1	CASSLDSGTDTQYF	TGCGCCAGCAGCTTGGATTCCGGCACAGATACGCAGTATTTT